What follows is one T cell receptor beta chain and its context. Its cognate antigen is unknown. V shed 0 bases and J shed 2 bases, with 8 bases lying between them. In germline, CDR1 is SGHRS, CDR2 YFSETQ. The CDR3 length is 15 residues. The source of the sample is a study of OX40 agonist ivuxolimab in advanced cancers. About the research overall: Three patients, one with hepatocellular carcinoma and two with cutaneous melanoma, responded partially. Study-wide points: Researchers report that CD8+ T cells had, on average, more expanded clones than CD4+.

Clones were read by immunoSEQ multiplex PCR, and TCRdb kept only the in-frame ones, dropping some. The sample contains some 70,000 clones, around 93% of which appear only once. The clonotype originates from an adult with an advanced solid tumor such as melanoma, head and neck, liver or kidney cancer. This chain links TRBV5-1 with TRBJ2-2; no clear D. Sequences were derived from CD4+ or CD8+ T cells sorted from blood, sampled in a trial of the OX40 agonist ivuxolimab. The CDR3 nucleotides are TGCGCCAGCAGCTTGGAAAGGGTAAACACCGGGGAGCTGTTTTTT. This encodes CASSLERVNTGELFF.